The sequence of this T cell receptor (beta chain) was determined in a study of T cell repertoires in aging, cancer and after chemotherapy. Overall study: Pre- and post-chemotherapy samples were paired from chronic lymphocytic leukemia patients treated with fludarabine- or bendamustine-based regimens.

Notes on the study in general: Immunological memory after chemotherapy cannot be judged from the repertoire data.

In regard to this clonotype: Its specificity is not known.

Multiplex touch-down PCR with TRB-A/B primers amplified rearranged V-D-J TRB sequences. One entry per CDR3 protein, called by TCRdb with MiXCR from the multiplex PCR reads. This table holds about 4,500 distinct CDR3 sequences, 20% to 30% found once. Peripheral blood genomic DNA, not sorted cells or RNA, was the template. Sequenced sample: blood. The sequence came from a human donor with a blood cancer.

The CDR3, as DNA: TGTGCCACCACCGGGACTAGCGGGAGGAGGTCCTACGAGCAGTACTTC. This encodes CATTGTSGRRSYEQYF. The rearrangement links TRBV11-3 to TRBJ2-7; 15 bases fit TRBD2. The CDR3 runs 16 residues. Per germline, CDR1 SGHNT and CDR2 YENEEA. Trimming cost V 10 bases and J 1 base; bases outside gene matches: 8.